Here is one T cell receptor beta chain with its context. Its antigen is still unknown. Vbeta (60) and Jbeta (13) primers were used in the PCR. Profiled with immunoSEQ multiplex PCR; TCRdb holds only in-frame clones, not every one. The sample records 49,000 or so clones, 65% to 85% being singletons. The germline gives CDR1 SGHNT, CDR2 YENEEA. Trimming took off 0 bases at V and 5 bases at J, with 14 bases between the two ends. The CDR3 covers 16 residues. This specimen comes from a study of cytomegalovirus exposure and HLA in healthy donors. Study observations and caveats: For TCR beta chains, V- and J-gene trimming was later linked to a missense DCLRE1C variant. Another analysis was done later, and it associated roughly 15,000 TCR beta sequences with HLA alleles at 0.05 false discovery rate.

V gene TRBV11-3 combines with J gene TRBJ2-1, with TRBD2 as a possible D gene (7 bases). Sample: PBMCs. The receptor comes from a boy aged 10-17 years in good health and CMV-seropositive. The CDR3 DNA follows: TGTGCCAGCAGCTTAGAGACGGGGGGCGGGAACAATGAGCAGTTCTTC. It specifies CASSLETGGGNNEQFF.